This T cell receptor beta chain was retrieved from a study of a mutant IDH1 vaccine in newly diagnosed glioma. Described time point: week 5, during vaccination. Doses of 300 ug of mutant IDH1 20-mer peptide were given with topical imiquimod. Some clones are missing from TCRdb's copy, which holds only in-frame ones; the method was immunoSEQ multiplex PCR. This table has fewer than 100,000 clones, around 90% appearing once. This clone came up once. As yet, its antigen is unknown. Source: PBMCs, taken from a glioma patient whose treatment included an IDH1 peptide vaccine. The source of this sequence is a woman aged 45-60 years with glioma.

CDR3 residues: CASSLGNEQYF. CDR3 nucleotide sequence: TGTGCCAGCAGCTTAGGGAACGAGCAGTACTTC. V is TRBV13 and J is TRBJ2-7; D not resolved. Germline loops: CDR1 PRHDT, CDR2 FYEKMQ (reference sequence). CDR3 length: 11 residues. V lost 0 bases and J lost 5, with 2 bases in between. Together with reference TRBV13 and TRBJ2-7, the CDR3 gives the full variable domain: AAGVIQSPRHLIKEKRETATLKCYPIPRHDTVYWYQQGPGQDPQFLISFYEKMQSDKGSIPDRFSAQQFSDYHSELNMSSLELGDSALYFCASSLGNEQYFGPGTRLTVT.